These 6 T cell receptor beta chains were all obtained from the same sample, sequenced in a study of T and B cells in COVID-19 patients. Multiplex PCR with BIOMED2 TRB-A/B primer pools amplified TRB rearrangements. Each CDR3 protein gets one entry after TCRdb re-called the multiplex PCR reads with MiXCR. Of 8,000 to 8,500 distinct CDR3 sequences listed, 25% to 30% are singletons. From blood, about 250-500 ng of genomic DNA served as TRB template. Sequenced input: blood. The receptor source for this set is a human donor with active COVID-19.

The V call is TRBV20-1, the J call TRBJ2-2; weak D call: TRBD1 (6 bases). The length of the CDR3 is 12 residues. V lost 5 bases and J lost 5, with 9 bases in between. Germline V gene lookup returns CDR1 DFQATT and CDR2 SNEGSKA (reference sequence). CDR3 region: CSAFRGTGELFF. CDR3 bases: TGCAGTGCTTTCAGGGGAACCGGGGAGCTGTTTTTT.

The chain uses TRBV7-9 and TRBJ1-6; 7 bases fit TRBD1. The germline V gene encodes CDR1 SEHNR and CDR2 FQNEAQ (reference sequence). The CDR3 loop spans 15 amino acids. V lost 8 bases and J lost 9; bases outside the gene matches: 13. The CDR3 DNA reads TGTGCCAGCTTGGAGACAGGGAGAATTTTTTCACCCCTCCACTTT. Translation gives CASLETGRIFSPLHF.

This clonotype was seen a few times. As DNA, the CDR3 is TGTGCCAGCAGTTACGGCCCCCCGGGACAAACCTACGAGCAGTACTTC. This translates into CASSYGPPGQTYEQYF. The genes are TRBV6-2 or TRBV6-3 and TRBJ2-7; a weak D match, TRBD1 (6 bases). CDR1 and CDR2 (germline): MNHEY, SVGEGT. Trimming pared 2 bases from V and 2 bases from J, leaving 16 bases between. The CDR3 has 16 amino acids.

This clonotype is termed medium-sized. The chain employs TRBV6-5 and TRBJ2-2, with D possibly being TRBD1 (6 bases). V was pared by 6 bases and J by 7 bases, with 18 bases between. The CDR3 runs 15 residues. Germline CDR1 MNHEY, CDR2 SVGAGI. The DNA for the CDR3 is TGTGCCAGCAGCGATAGAACAGGGAGTGGCGGGGAGCTGTTTTTT. This codes for CASSDRTGSGGELFF.

This clonotype was picked up a small number of times. The V call is TRBV7-2, the J call TRBJ2-2; tentatively, D is TRBD2 (7 bases). CDR1 is SGHTA and CDR2 is FQGNSA in the germline V gene. Trimming removed 5 bases from V and 5 bases from J, with 15 bases in between. The length of the CDR3 is 15 residues. The CDR3 DNA is TGTGCCAGCAGCCGGGGGGCCCCTTGGACCGGGGAGCTGTTTTTT. Its protein is CASSRGAPWTGELFF. The whole variable domain, filled in from reference TRBV7-2 and TRBJ2-2, reads GAGVSQSPSNKVTEKGKDVELRCDPISGHTALYWYRQSLGQGLEFLIYFQGNSAPDKSGLPSDRFSAERTGGSVSTLTIQRTQQEDSAVYLCASSRGAPWTGELFFGEGSRLTVL.

The J gene is TRBJ2-1, the V gene TRBV4-3, with unresolved D. Germline V gives CDR1 LGHNA, CDR2 YSLEER. V was shortened by 0 bases and J by 0 bases, with 15 bases between the two germline ends. This CDR3 has 18 amino acids. The CDR3 DNA reads as TGCGCCAGCAGCCAAGAGTATGAACAGTGGAGCTCCTACAATGAGCAGTTCTTC. Translated, it gives CASSQEYEQWSSYNEQFF.